This is a list of T cell receptor beta chains from one sample in a study of a mutant IDH1 vaccine in newly diagnosed glioma. The antigens these receptors bind are not known. Here immunoSEQ multiplex PCR was the method, and the copy in TCRdb shows in-frame clones only, minus some. The sample lists over 55,000 clones; approximately 86% were seen once. Sequencing was performed on PBMCs, taken from a glioma patient whose treatment included an IDH1 peptide vaccine. Receptors originate from a woman between 18 and 30 years old with glioma. Some clones in this sample may be carry-over from other donors' samples. Both conserved end residues are part of each CDR3. A D gene is named only where the DNA matches it firmly. Expanded clones get a size class; other rows say once, few or many, or leave the size out.

>NA|TRBV13|TRBJ2-2|NA
CASPRKGGELFF
TGTGCCAGCCCTCGGAAGGGCGGGGAGCTGTTTTTT
>NA|TRBV6-1|TRBJ2-2|TRBD1
CASSGTGRNTGELFF
TGTGCCAGCAGTGGGACAGGGAGGAACACCGGGGAGCTGTTTTTT
>NA|TRBV6-1|TRBJ1-1|TRBD1
CASSRQGGDTEAFF
TGTGCCAGCAGTCGACAGGGTGGGGACACTGAAGCTTTCTTT
>NA|TRBV19|TRBJ1-3|NA
CASKERGEGNTIYF
TGTGCCAGTAAGGAAAGAGGGGAAGGAAACACCATATATTTT
>once|TRBV27|TRBJ1-2|NA
CASSWSAGPSYGYTF
TGTGCCAGCAGTTGGAGTGCTGGCCCTAGCTATGGCTACACCTTC
>NA|TRBV9|TRBJ2-7|TRBD2
CASSVAASGSYEQYF
TGTGCCAGCAGCGTAGCCGCTAGCGGATCCTACGAGCAGTACTTC
>NA|TRBV2|TRBJ2-1|NA
CASSEWANNEQFF
TGTGCCAGCAGTGAATGGGCCAACAATGAGCAGTTCTTC
>NA|TRBV11-2|TRBJ2-1|TRBD2
CASLGLAAYNEQFF
TGTGCCAGCTTGGGACTAGCGGCCTACAATGAGCAGTTCTTC
>NA|TRBV19|TRBJ1-5|NA
CATLGGGNQPQHF
TGTGCCACCCTCGGGGGGGGCAATCAGCCCCAGCATTTT
>NA|TRBV7-2|TRBJ2-2|NA
CASRFRVRQAGGELFF
TGTGCCAGCAGGTTCCGGGTGCGCCAGGCGGGGGGGGAGCTGTTTTTT
>NA|TRBV19|TRBJ1-2|NA
CASRATGTVTYGYTF
TGTGCCAGTAGGGCCACCGGGACGGTAACATATGGCTACACCTTC
>NA|TRBV11-2|TRBJ1-1|TRBD1
CASSHSLKDRGRSTEAFF
TGTGCCAGCAGCCACTCCCTAAAGGACAGGGGGAGGAGCACTGAAGCTTTCTTT
>few|TRBV6-4|TRBJ1-1|NA
CASSLERNTEAFF
TGTGCCAGCTCTTTAGAGCGGAACACTGAAGCTTTCTTT
>NA|TRBV6-5|TRBJ2-1|NA
CASSYQENNEQFF
TGTGCCAGCAGTTACCAGGAGAACAATGAGCAGTTCTTC
>NA|TRBV19|TRBJ2-2|NA
CASKVGYSLGENTGELFF
TGTGCCAGTAAGGTGGGATACAGTTTAGGGGAGAACACCGGGGAGCTGTTTTTT
>NA|TRBV29-1|TRBJ2-1|TRBD1
CSVRQGIYNEQFF
TGCAGCGTCCGACAGGGCATCTACAATGAGCAGTTCTTC
>NA|TRBV27|TRBJ2-7|NA
CATRQDSYEQYF
TGTGCAACCCGACAGGACTCCTACGAGCAGTACTTC
>NA|TRBV29-1|TRBJ1-2|NA
CSTGERRDGYTF
TGCAGCACCGGCGAACGGAGGGATGGCTACACCTTC
>NA|TRBV7-2|TRBJ1-4|TRBD1
CASSSTDRGGEKLFF
TGTGCCAGCAGTTCCACGGACAGGGGGGGTGAAAAACTGTTTTTT
>NA|TRBV6-6|TRBJ1-1|NA
CASSYPPGREAFF
TGTGCCAGCAGTTACCCCCCAGGACGTGAAGCTTTCTTT